This TCR beta chain came from a study of T-cell memory formation after mild COVID-19. On the study more broadly: Largely, the TCR clusters proved donor specific.

Germline assignment: CDR1 SNHLY and CDR2 FYNNEI. The V end lost 4 bases, the J end lost 4 bases, and 3 bases lay between the germline ends. The CDR3 consists of 11 residues. The table lists this clonotype with a few counts. One base away lies a much larger clone, so this may be a sequencing read error. Each CDR3 protein is one row after TCRdb ran MiXCR on the 5' RACE reads. The sample yields about 540,000 distinct CDR3 sequences, 20% seen once. The TCR was taken from an adult woman who had mild COVID-19 (a few samples of this study predate the infection). Cell type and time point are not known. V is TRBV2 and J is TRBJ2-3; D is unresolved. Sequencing used PBMCs or a T cell subset sorted from them (not recorded which). The CDR3 reads CASSAADTQYF. In DNA, the CDR3 is TGTGCCAGCAGTGCGGCAGATACGCAGTATTTT.